These 17 T cell receptor beta chains originate from one sample sequenced in a study of shared clonotypes between healthy human individuals (dated by TCRdb to 2018 to 2020). Receptor libraries were prepared by the immunoSEQ multiplex PCR assay. Imported from immuneACCESS, the table was reduced by TCRdb to in-frame sequences with V and J called. These copies leave out some clones; in studies compared against another copy, an unresolved V gene accounts for under half, and the cause of the remainder is not known. The sample table holds around 600,000 clones, of which approximately 95% were seen once. About 0.11% of the sample comes from the top ten. CD8 naive samples consisted of CD45RO-negative cells that were positively selected for CCR7, yielding a CD45RA+CCR7+ population without TemRA cells. The source material was naive CD8+ T cells sorted from blood. What the cell subset or site label conveys for this sample: CD45RA+CCR7+. The receptors stem from a woman aged 25-40 years in good health.

V gene TRBV19 combines with J gene TRBJ2-3, with 9 bases lining up with TRBD1. The CDR3 sequence is 15 residues long. After removal of 4 bases from V and 1 base from J, the junction contained 3 bases not matched to a gene. Per germline, CDR1 LNHDA and CDR2 SQIVND (reference sequence). The CDR3 here is CASSRDREGTDTQYF. As DNA, the CDR3 is TGTGCCAGTAGTAGGGACAGGGAGGGCACAGATACGCAGTATTTT.

This clone was seen only once. V and J are TRBV10-2 and TRBJ1-5; D is unresolved. This CDR3 has 13 residues. Germline values: CDR1 WSHSY, CDR2 SAAADI. Trimming left V 9 bases short and J 2 bases short, with 11 bases between. CDR3 residues: CASLESRNQPQHF. DNA of the CDR3: TGCGCCAGTCTGGAGTCCCGCAATCAGCCCCAGCATTTT.

The gene calls are TRBV25-1 and TRBJ2-7; the D is unclear. This CDR3 region has 11 residues. V was pared by 2 bases and J by 2 bases, with 1 base between. Per germline, CDR1 MGHDK and CDR2 SYGVNS. Here the CDR3 DNA reads TGTGCCAGCAGTGAAGCCTACGAGCAGTACTTC. This codes for CASSEAYEQYF.

The chain recombines TRBV6-1 with TRBJ1-1; D is unclear. Germline CDR1 is MNHNS and CDR2 is SASEGT. CDR3 length: 14 amino acids. Trimming left V 6 bases short and J 13 bases short, with 24 bases between. The CDR3 bases are TGTGCCAGCAGACCAAGGATGGCCACCGGTTCTGGTTTCTTT. This sequence encodes CASRPRMATGSGFF.

The chain couples TRBV6-5 to TRBJ1-2, with a weak D call TRBD1 (6 bases). CDR1 is MNHEY, CDR2 SVGAGI, per germline. Trimming left V 5 bases short and J 3 bases short, with 10 bases between. CDR3 length: 13 amino acids. The CDR3 region is CASSRQGHYGYTF. CDR3 coding DNA: TGTGCCAGCAGTAGGCAGGGGCACTATGGCTACACCTTC.

This clone was seen just once. V gene TRBV6-1 combines with J gene TRBJ1-2; 9 bases are a match to TRBD1. Germline V CDR1 and CDR2: MNHNS, SASEGT. The CDR3 is 16 amino acids. V was clipped by 0 bases and J by 3 bases; unmatched bases: 5. CDR3 sequence: CASSEAGRQGDYGYTF. DNA for the CDR3: TGTGCCAGCAGTGAAGCGGGACGACAGGGGGACTATGGCTACACCTTC.

This chain links TRBV27 with TRBJ2-7, with D possibly TRBD2 on 6 matching bases. Germline loops: CDR1 MNHEY, CDR2 SMNVEV (reference sequence). The CDR3 is made up of 11 amino acids. Trimming took off 6 bases at V and 7 bases at J, with 10 bases between the two ends. The CDR3 spells CASSAAGEQYF. CDR3 sequence (DNA): TGTGCCAGCAGCGCCGCGGGAGAGCAGTACTTC.

The chain recombines TRBV5-3 with TRBJ1-2, with D possibly matching TRBD1 (6 bases). TRBV5-3 is an open reading frame, and its role is uncertain. V was clipped by 4 bases and J by 5 bases, with 18 bases between them. The CDR3 has 15 amino acids. The CDR3 sequence is CARSITDRRIYGYTF. CDR3 DNA sequence: TGTGCCAGAAGCATCACCGACAGGCGGATTTATGGCTACACCTTC.

This clone was detected once. The same CDR3 also results from other DNA sequences found in this sample. V usage is TRBV27 and J usage is TRBJ2-1, with 12 bases aligning to TRBD2. With 5 bases clipped from V and 7 bases from J, the junction kept 6 bases outside the gene matches. Germline V gives CDR1 MNHEY, CDR2 SMNVEV (reference sequence). The CDR3 has 15 residues. The CDR3 nucleotides are TGTGCCAGCAGTGCCGGGACTAGCGGGCGGAATGAGCAGTTCTTC. It yields the protein CASSAGTSGRNEQFF.

With respect to this clone: This sample includes further DNA sequences coding for the same CDR3. The CDR3 here is CASSFGTSGYEQYF. The CDR3 bases are TGTGCCAGCAGTTTCGGGACTAGCGGCTACGAGCAGTACTTC. The chain links TRBV28 to TRBJ2-7, with 11 bases lining up with TRBD2. The CDR3 extends over 14 amino acids. V was pared by 3 bases and J by 3 bases, with 1 base of the junction left unmatched. Per the germline V gene, CDR1 is MDHEN and CDR2 is SYDVKM.

The chain links TRBV14 to TRBJ2-5; D ambiguous. Germline V lookup: CDR1 SGHDN, CDR2 FVKESK. The V gene lost 5 bases and the J gene lost 4 bases, with 14 bases spanning the gap. CDR3 size: 14 residues. In DNA, the CDR3 is TGTGCCAGCAGCGAAAGCCACGACCGAGAGACCCAGTACTTC. Encoded protein: CASSESHDRETQYF.

The V gene is TRBV19, the J gene TRBJ1-5, with D possibly TRBD1 on 5 matching bases. CDR1 and CDR2 from the germline V gene are LNHDA and SQIVND (reference sequence). This CDR3 is built from 15 residues. The ends were cut back, 4 bases at V and 4 bases at J, with 14 bases in the middle. In DNA form, the CDR3 reads TGTGCCAGTAGTACAGGGATTACCGAAAATCAGCCCCAGCATTTT. It encodes CASSTGITENQPQHF.

The gene calls are TRBV21-1 and TRBJ2-7; the D segment call TRBD2 is taken from the table without a DNA check. TRBV21-1 is assigned pseudogene status. CDR3 length: 15 amino acids. The DNA of the CDR3 is TGTGCCAGCAGCAAAGCTGCCTCGGCGGGCTACGAGCAGTACTTC. This codes for CASSKAASAGYEQYF.

V gene TRBV5-1 combines with J gene TRBJ1-3; 7 bases match TRBD1. V lost 5 bases to trimming and J lost 2 bases; unmatched junction nucleotides: 7. The CDR3 totals 15 residues. From germline, CDR1 is SGHRS and CDR2 YFSETQ. The CDR3: CASRPGTDTGNTIYF. In DNA form, the CDR3 reads TGCGCCAGCAGGCCCGGGACAGATACTGGAAACACCATATATTTT.

The chain joins TRBV13 to TRBJ2-5, with 15 bases that match TRBD2. Trimming took 1 base from V and 0 from J; bases not matched to a gene: 3. CDR3 length equals 18 residues. Germline V lookup: CDR1 PRHDT, CDR2 FYEKMQ (reference sequence). The CDR3 is CASSLVGLAGGYQETQYF. The CDR3 DNA reads TGTGCCAGCAGCTTAGTTGGACTAGCGGGAGGGTACCAAGAGACCCAGTACTTC.

The CDR3 sequence is CASSGGTGAYEQYF. In nucleotides, the CDR3 is TGTGCCAGCAGTGGCGGGACAGGGGCCTACGAGCAGTACTTC. The rearrangement joins TRBV27 to TRBJ2-7; 10 bases line up with TRBD1. With V trimmed by 5 bases and J by 2 bases, 3 bases remained unmatched. This CDR3 is built from 14 residues. Germline CDR1 and CDR2: MNHEY and SMNVEV (reference sequence).

This chain joins TRBV28 and TRBJ2-7, with D perhaps TRBD1 or TRBD2 (5 bases each). Germline assignment: CDR1 MDHEN and CDR2 SYDVKM. The CDR3 is 15 residues long. Trimming removed 1 base at V and 0 bases at J, with 10 bases between. Here the CDR3 reads CASSLYEGSSYEQYF. CDR3 sequence (DNA): TGTGCCAGCAGTTTATACGAGGGGAGCTCCTACGAGCAGTACTTC.